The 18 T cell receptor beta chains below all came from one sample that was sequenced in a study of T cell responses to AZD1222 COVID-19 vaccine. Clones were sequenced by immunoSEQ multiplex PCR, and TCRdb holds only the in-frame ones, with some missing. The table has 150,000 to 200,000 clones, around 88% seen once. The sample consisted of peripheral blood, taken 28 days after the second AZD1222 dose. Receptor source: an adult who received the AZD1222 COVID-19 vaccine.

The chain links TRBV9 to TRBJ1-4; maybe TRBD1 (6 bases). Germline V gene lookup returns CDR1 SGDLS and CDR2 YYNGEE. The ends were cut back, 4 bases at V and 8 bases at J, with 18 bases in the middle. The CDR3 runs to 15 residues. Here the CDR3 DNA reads TGTGCCAGCAGCCCGCGATGGGGGGCGGACGAAAAACTGTTTTTT. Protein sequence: CASSPRWGADEKLFF.

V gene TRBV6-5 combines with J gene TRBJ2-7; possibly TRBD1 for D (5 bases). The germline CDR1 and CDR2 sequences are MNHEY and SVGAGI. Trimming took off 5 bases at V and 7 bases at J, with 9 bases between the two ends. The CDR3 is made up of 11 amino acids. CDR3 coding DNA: TGTGCCAGCAGTCGTCAGGGAGAGCAGTACTTC. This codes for CASSRQGEQYF.

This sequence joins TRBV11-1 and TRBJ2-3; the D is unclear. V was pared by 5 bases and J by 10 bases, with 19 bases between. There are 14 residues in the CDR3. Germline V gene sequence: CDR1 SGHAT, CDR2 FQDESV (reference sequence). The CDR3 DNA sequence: TGTGCCAGCAGCCCCCGGGTGGACCAGTGGGCGCAGTATTTT. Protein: CASSPRVDQWAQYF.

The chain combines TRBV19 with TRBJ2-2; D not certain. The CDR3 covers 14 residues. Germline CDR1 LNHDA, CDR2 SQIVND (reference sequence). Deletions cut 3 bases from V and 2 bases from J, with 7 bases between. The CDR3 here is CASSINGNTGELFF. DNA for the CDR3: TGTGCCAGTAGTATTAACGGTAACACCGGGGAGCTGTTTTTT.

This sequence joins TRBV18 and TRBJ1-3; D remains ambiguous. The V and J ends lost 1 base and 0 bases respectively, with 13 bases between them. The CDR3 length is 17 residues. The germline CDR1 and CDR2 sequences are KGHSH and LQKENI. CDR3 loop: CASSPLDTMSSGNTIYF. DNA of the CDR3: TGTGCCAGCTCACCACTTGACACCATGAGCTCTGGAAACACCATATATTTT.

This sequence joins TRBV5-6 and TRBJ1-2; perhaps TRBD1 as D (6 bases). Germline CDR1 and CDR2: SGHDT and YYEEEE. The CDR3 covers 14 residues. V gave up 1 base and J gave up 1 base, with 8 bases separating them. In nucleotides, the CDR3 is TGTGCCAGCAGCTTGAGGGGGGATAACTATGGCTACACCTTC. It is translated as CASSLRGDNYGYTF. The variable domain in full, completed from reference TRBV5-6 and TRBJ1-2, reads DAGVTQSPTHLIKTRGQQVTLRCSPKSGHDTVSWYQQALGQGPQFIFQYYEEEERQRGNFPDRFSGHQFPNYSSELNVNALLLGDSALYLCASSLRGDNYGYTFGSGTRLTVV.

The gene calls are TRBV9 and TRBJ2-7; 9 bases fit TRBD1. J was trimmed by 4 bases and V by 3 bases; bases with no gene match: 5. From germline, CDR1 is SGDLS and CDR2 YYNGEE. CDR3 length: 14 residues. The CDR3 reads CASSAGQGLYEQYF. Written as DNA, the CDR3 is TGTGCCAGCAGCGCGGGACAGGGCCTATACGAGCAGTACTTC.

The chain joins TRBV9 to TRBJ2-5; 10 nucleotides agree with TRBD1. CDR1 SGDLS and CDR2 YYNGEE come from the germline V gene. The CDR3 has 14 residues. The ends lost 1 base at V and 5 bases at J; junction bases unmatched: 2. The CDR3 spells CASSVTGQGETQYF. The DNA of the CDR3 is TGTGCCAGCAGCGTAACGGGACAGGGGGAGACCCAGTACTTC.

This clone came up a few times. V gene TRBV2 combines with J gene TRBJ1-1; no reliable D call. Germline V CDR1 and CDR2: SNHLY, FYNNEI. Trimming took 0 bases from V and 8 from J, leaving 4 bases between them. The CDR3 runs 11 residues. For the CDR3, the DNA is TGTGCCAGCAGTGAAGCGATCGAAGCTTTCTTT. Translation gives CASSEAIEAFF.

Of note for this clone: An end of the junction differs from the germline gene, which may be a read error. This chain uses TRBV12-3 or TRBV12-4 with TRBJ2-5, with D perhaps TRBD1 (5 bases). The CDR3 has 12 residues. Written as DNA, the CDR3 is TGTGCTAGCAGGGTGAGACAAGAGACCCAGTACTTC. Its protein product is CASRVRQETQYF.

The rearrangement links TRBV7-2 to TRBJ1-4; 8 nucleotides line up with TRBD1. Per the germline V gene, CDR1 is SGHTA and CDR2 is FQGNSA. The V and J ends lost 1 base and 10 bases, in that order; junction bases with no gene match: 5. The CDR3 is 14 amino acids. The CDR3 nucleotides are TGTGCCAGCAGCTTAGAGACAGGGGAGGGAAAACTGTTTTTT. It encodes CASSLETGEGKLFF. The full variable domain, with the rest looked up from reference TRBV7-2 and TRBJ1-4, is GAGVSQSPSNKVTEKGKDVELRCDPISGHTALYWYRQSLGQGLEFLIYFQGNSAPDKSGLPSDRFSAERTGGSVSTLTIQRTQQEDSAVYLCASSLETGEGKLFFGSGTQLSVL.

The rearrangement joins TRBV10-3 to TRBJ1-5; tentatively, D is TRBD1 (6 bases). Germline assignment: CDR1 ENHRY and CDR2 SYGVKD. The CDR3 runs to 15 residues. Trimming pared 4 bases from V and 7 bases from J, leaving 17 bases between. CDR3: CAISAGQHRDQPQHF. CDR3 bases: TGTGCCATCAGTGCAGGACAGCACCGCGACCAGCCCCAGCATTTT.

This chain's CDR3 is CSVDTQNIQYF. Here the CDR3 DNA reads TGCAGCGTGGACACCCAAAACATTCAGTACTTC. V is TRBV29-1 and J is TRBJ2-4; TRBD1 might be the D (5 bases). This CDR3 spans 11 amino acids. The V end was cut by 6 bases, the J end by 5 bases, with 8 bases between. The germline V gene has CDR1 SQVTM and CDR2 ANQGSEA.

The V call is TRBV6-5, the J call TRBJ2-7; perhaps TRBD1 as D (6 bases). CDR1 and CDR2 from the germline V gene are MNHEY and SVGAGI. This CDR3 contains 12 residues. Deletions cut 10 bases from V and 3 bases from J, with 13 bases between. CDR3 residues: CAINRQDYEQYF. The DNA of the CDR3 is TGTGCCATCAACCGACAGGACTACGAGCAGTACTTC.

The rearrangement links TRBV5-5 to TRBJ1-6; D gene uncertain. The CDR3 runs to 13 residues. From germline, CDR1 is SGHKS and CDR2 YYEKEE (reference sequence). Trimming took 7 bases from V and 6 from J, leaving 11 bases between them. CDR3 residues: CASGPRFNSPLHF. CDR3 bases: TGTGCCAGCGGGCCCCGATTTAATTCACCCCTCCACTTT.

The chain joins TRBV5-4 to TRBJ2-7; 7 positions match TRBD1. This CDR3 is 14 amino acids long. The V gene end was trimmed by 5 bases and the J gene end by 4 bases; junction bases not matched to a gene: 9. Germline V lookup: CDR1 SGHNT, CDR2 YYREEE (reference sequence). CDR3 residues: CASSRTGQPYEQYF. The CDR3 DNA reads TGTGCCAGCAGTCGGACAGGTCAGCCTTACGAGCAGTACTTC.

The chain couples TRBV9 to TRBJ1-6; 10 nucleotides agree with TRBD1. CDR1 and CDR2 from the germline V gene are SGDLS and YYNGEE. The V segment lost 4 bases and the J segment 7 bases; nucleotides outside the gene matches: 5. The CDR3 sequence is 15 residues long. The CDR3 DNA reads TGTGCCAGCAGCCTTGAGGGACAGGGGAATTCACCCCTCCACTTT. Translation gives CASSLEGQGNSPLHF.

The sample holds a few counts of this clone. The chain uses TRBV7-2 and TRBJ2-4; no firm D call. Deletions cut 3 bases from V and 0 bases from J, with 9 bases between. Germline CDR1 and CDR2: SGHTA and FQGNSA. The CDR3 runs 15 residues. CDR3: CASSFPGLAKNIQYF. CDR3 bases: TGTGCCAGCAGCTTCCCCGGCCTAGCCAAAAACATTCAGTACTTC. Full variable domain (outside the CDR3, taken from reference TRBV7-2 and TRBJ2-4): GAGVSQSPSNKVTEKGKDVELRCDPISGHTALYWYRQSLGQGLEFLIYFQGNSAPDKSGLPSDRFSAERTGGSVSTLTIQRTQQEDSAVYLCASSFPGLAKNIQYFGAGTRLSVL.